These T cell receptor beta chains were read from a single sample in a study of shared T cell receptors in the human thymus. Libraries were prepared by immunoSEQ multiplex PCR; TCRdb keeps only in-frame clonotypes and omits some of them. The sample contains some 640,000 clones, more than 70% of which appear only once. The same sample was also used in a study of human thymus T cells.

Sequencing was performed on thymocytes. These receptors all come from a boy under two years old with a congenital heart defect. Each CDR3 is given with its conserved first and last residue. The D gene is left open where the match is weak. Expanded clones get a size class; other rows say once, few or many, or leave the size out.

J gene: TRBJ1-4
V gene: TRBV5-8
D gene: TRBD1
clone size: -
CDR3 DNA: TGTGCCAGCAGCTTGGCGACAGGGGGCTGGGAAAAACTGTTTTTT
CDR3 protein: CASSLATGGWEKLFF

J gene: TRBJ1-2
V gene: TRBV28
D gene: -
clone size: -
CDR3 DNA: TGTGCCAGCAGTTTATCGGTTGGTGGCTACACCTTC
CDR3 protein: CASSLSVGGYTF

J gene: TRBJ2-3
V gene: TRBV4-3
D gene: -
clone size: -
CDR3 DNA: TGCGCCAGCAGCGTGCAGGGGAGCTCCTACACAGATACGCAGTATTTT
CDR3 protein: CASSVQGSSYTDTQYF

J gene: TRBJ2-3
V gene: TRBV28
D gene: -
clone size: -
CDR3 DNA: TGTGCCAGCAGAGGTGTGGGGCCCGGGCTTTCTGATACGCAGTATTTT
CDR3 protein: CASRGVGPGLSDTQYF

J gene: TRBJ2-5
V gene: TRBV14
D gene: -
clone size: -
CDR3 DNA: TGTGCCAGCAGCCAAGAAGGGCCGGGAAAAGAGACCCAGTACTTC
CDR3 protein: CASSQEGPGKETQYF

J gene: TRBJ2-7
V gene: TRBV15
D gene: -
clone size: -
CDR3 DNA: TGTGCCACCAGCACAGAGCGCCGTCCCCGCTCCTACGAGCAGTACTTC
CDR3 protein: CATSTERRPRSYEQYF

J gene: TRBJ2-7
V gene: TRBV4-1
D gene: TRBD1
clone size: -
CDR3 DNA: TGCGCCAGCAGCCAAGGTCGGTACAGGGGGTACGGCGAGCAGTACTTC
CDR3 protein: CASSQGRYRGYGEQYF

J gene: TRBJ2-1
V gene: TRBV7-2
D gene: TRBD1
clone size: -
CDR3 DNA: TGTGCCAGCAGCTGGGACAGTCAATCGCCTGAGCAGTTCTTC
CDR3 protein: CASSWDSQSPEQFF

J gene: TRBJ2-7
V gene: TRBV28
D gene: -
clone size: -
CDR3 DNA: TGTGCCAGCAGTTCCTTTCGCGAGCAGTACTTC
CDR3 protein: CASSSFREQYF

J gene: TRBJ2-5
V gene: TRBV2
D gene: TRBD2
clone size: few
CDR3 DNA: TGTGCCAGCAGTGGGCCTTATGGTGAGCGGGGTTGGGAGACCCAGTACTTC
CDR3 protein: CASSGPYGERGWETQYF

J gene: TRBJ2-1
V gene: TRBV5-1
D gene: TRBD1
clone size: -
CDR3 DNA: TGCGCCAGCAGCTTATCGGTAGGGGACAGGGGAGGCAATGAGCAGTTCTTC
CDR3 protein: CASSLSVGDRGGNEQFF

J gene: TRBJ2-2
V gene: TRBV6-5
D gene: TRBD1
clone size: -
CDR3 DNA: TGTGCCAGCAGTTCCGGGACAGGGGATACCGGGGAGCTGTTTTTT
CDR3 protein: CASSSGTGDTGELFF

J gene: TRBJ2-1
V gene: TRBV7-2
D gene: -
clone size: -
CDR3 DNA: TGTGCCAGCAGCTTAGTGTGGCTCAGAGGCTACAATGAGCAGTTCTTC
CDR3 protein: CASSLVWLRGYNEQFF

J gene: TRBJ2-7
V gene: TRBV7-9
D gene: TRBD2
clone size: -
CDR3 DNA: TGTGCCAGCAGCTTAGCGAAGGGACTAGCGGGAGCATCTGCGTACGAGCAGTACTTC
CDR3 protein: CASSLAKGLAGASAYEQYF

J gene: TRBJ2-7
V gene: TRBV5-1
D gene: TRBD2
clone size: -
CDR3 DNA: TGCGCCAGCAGCTTTGGTAGCGGGAGGGACTACGAGCAGTACTTC
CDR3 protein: CASSFGSGRDYEQYF

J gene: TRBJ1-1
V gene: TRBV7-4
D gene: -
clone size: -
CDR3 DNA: TGTGCCAGCAGCGCCACCAATGACAGTAAAATGAACACTGAAGCTTTCTTT
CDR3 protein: CASSATNDSKMNTEAFF

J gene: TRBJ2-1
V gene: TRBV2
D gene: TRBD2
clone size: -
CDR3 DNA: TGTGCCAGCAGGGGTCCGGGACTAGCGGTTCGAACAGGGGAAGAGCAGTTCTTC
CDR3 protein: CASRGPGLAVRTGEEQFF

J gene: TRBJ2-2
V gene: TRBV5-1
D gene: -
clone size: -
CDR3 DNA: TGCGCCAGCAGCTCCCCAGATAACACCGGGGAGCTGTTTTTT
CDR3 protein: CASSSPDNTGELFF

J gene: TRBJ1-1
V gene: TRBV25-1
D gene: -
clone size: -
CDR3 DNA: TGTGCCAGCAGTGACGGGGGTGGGAACACTGAAGCTTTCTTT
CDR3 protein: CASSDGGGNTEAFF

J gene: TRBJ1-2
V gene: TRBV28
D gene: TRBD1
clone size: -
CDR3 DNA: TGTGCCAGCCTGACCGCACAAACAGGGGTAAACTATGGCTACACCTTC
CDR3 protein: CASLTAQTGVNYGYTF

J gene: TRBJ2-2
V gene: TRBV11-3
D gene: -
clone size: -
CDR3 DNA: TGTGCCAGCAGCTTAGCCAGGGGAGGGACCGGGGAGCTGTTTTTT
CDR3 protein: CASSLARGGTGELFF

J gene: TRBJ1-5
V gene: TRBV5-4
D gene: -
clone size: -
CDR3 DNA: TGTGCCAGCAGCCCTACAGGGAGAGGGTGCAATCAGCCCCAGCATTTT
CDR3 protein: CASSPTGRGCNQPQHF

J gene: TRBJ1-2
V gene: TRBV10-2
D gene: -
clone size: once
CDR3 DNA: TGCGCCAGCAGTGAGTGGCAACTTCCGGGAGTCCTCCACTATGGCTACACCTTC
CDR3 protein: CASSEWQLPGVLHYGYTF

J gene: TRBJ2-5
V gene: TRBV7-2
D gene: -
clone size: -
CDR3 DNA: TGTGCCAGCAGCCCATATGGTAGCAGACAAGAGACCCAGTACTTC
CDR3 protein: CASSPYGSRQETQYF

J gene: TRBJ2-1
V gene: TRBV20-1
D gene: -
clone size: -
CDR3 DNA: TGCAGTGCGGAGAGCAATGAGCAGTTCTTC
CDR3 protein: CSAESNEQFF

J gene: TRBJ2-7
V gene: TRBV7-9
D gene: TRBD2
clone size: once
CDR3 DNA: TGTGCCAGCAGCGGGGGACTAGCGGGTCCCTACGAGCAGTACTTC
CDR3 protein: CASSGGLAGPYEQYF

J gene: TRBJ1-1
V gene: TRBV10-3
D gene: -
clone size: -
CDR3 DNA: TGTGCCATCAGTCAAAAAATGGCAGGGACACAAGCTTTCTTT
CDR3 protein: CAISQKMAGTQAFF

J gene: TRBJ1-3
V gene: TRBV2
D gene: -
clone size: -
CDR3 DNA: TGTGCCAGCAGTGTTAGCCGAGGGAGCTCTGGAAACACCATATATTTT
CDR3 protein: CASSVSRGSSGNTIYF

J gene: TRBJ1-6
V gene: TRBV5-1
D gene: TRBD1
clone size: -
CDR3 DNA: TGCGCCAGCAGCTGGAGGACAGGCCATAATTCACCCCTCCACTTT
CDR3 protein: CASSWRTGHNSPLHF

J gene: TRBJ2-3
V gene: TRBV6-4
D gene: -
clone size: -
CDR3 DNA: TGTGCCAGCAGTGACTCTCCGGGAGAAGATACGCAGTATTTT
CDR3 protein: CASSDSPGEDTQYF

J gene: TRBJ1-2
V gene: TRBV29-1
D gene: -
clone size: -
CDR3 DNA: TGCAGCGTTGCCCCCCCCAGGTTAGCTAACTATGGCTACACCTTC
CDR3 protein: CSVAPPRLANYGYTF

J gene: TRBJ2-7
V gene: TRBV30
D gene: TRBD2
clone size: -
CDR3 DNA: TGTGCCTGGAGTCGACCGACTAGCGGGAGGAAATACGAGCAGTACTTC
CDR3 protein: CAWSRPTSGRKYEQYF

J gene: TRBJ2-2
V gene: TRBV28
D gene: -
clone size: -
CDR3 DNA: TGTGCCAGCAGTTACTATGACAGCCCCACCGGGGAGCTGTTTTTT
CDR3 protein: CASSYYDSPTGELFF

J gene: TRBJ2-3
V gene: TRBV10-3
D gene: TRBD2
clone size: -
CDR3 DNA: TGTGCCATCAGTGGCGGGACAGGGGGCCCAGGGACTAGCGGGAGGACAGATACGCAGTATTTT
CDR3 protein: CAISGGTGGPGTSGRTDTQYF

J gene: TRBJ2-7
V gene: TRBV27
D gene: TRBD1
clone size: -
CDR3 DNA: TGTGCCAGCAGTTTCCGGACAGGCTCCTACGAGCAGTACTTC
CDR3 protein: CASSFRTGSYEQYF

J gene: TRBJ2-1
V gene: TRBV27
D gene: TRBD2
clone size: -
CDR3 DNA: TGTGCCAGCAGTCCCCGCGGGCTAGCGGGGGATTTGGATGAGCAGTTCTTC
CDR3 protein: CASSPRGLAGDLDEQFF

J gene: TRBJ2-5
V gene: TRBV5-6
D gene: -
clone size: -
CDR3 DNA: TGTGCCAGCAGCTCCCCGGGACACCCTGGGGCCCAGTACTTC
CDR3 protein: CASSSPGHPGAQYF

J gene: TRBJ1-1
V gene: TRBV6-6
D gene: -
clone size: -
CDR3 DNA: TGTGCCAGCAGTTGGGGGCGGTCCACTGAAGCTTTCTTT
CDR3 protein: CASSWGRSTEAFF

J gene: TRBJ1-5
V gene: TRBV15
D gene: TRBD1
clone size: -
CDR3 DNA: TGTGCCACCAGCTCCCGGACAGGCGGAAGCAATCAGCCCCAGCATTTT
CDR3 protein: CATSSRTGGSNQPQHF

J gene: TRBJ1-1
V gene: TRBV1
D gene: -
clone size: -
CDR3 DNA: TGCACCAGCAGCCAAGACGGACAGAGGGACACTGAAGCTTTCTTT
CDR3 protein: CTSSQDGQRDTEAFF

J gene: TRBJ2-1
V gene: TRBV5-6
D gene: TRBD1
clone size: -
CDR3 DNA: TGTGCCAGCAGCTTGGGGCGGCCAGGGGGCCCGCATGAGCAGTTCTTC
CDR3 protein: CASSLGRPGGPHEQFF

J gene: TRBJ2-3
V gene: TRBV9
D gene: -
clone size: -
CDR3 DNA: TGTGCCAGCAGCGTAGGAGTAGCGGACACAGATACGCAGTATTTT
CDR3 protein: CASSVGVADTDTQYF

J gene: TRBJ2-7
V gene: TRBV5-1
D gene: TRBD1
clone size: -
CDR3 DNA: TGCGCCAGCAGCTTGGAGAGACAGGGCCTCTACGAGCAGTACTTC
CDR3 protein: CASSLERQGLYEQYF

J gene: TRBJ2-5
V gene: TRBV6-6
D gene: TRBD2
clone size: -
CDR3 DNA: TGTGCCAGCAGTTACGGCGGGGGGCAAGAGACCCAGTACTTC
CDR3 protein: CASSYGGGQETQYF

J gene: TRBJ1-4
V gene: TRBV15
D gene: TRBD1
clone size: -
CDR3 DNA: TGTGCCACCAGCGTACTCGGGACAGGAGGTGAAAAACTGTTTTTT
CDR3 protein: CATSVLGTGGEKLFF

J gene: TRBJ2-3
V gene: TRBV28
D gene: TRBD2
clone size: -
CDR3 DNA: TGTGCCAGCAGTTTGATAGTCGGGAGCGGGGGCACAGATACGCAGTATTTT
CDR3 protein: CASSLIVGSGGTDTQYF

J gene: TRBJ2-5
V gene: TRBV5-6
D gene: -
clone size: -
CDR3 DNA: TGTGCCAGCAGCTTGCTCCCCCAAGAGACCCAGTACTTC
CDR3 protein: CASSLLPQETQYF

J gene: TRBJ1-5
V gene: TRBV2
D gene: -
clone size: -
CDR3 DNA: TGTGCCAGCAGGTCAAGGCGGGGGGGACAGCCCCAGCATTTT
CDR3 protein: CASRSRRGGQPQHF

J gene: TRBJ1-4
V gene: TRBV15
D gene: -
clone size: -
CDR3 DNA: TGTGCCACCAGCAGAGACGGTCTAAGGTATCTTCACCGGCGGGGTAATGAAAAACTGTTTTTT
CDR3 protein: CATSRDGLRYLHRRGNEKLFF

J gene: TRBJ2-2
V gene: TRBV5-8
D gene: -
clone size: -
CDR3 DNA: TGTGCCAGCAGCTTGGCCGAGGCCGGGGAGCTGTTTTTT
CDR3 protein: CASSLAEAGELFF

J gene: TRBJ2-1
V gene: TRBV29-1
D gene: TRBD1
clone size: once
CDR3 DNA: TGCAGCGTCCCACAGGGGAGTGAGCAGTTCTTC
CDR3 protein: CSVPQGSEQFF

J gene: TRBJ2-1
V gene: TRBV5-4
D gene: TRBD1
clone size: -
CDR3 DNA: TGTGCCAGCAGCCTCCGGACAGGGAGGTTTAACAATGAGCAGTTCTTC
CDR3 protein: CASSLRTGRFNNEQFF

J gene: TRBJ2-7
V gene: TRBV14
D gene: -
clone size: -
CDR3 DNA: TGTGCCAGCAGCCACCAGCAGGTCTACGAGCAGTACTTC
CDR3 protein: CASSHQQVYEQYF

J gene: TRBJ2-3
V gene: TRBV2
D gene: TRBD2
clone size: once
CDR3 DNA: TGTGCCAGCAGTGTTGGGGGGGGCACAGATACGCAGTATTTT
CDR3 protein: CASSVGGGTDTQYF